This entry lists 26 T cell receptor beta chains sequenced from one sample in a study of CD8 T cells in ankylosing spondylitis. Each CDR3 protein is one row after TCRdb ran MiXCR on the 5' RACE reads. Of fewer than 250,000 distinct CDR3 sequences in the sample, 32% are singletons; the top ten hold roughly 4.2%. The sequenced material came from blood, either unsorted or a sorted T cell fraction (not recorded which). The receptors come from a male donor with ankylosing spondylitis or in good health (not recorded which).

The CDR3 coding sequence is TGCAGTGCGAAGCCCGGCCTCGGAAACACCATATATTTT. This translates into CSAKPGLGNTIYF. The V and J genes are TRBV20-1 and TRBJ1-3; D not resolved. Germline CDR1 is DFQATT and CDR2 is SNEGSKA (reference sequence). V was shortened by 6 bases and J by 4 bases, with 13 bases between the two germline ends. CDR3 length equals 13 residues.

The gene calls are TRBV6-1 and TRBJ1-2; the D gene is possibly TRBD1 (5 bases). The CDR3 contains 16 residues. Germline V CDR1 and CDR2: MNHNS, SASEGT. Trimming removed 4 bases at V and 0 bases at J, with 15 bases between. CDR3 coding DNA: TGTGCCAGCAGTGGAAGGACCAGGGAAGCTAACTATGGCTACACCTTC. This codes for CASSGRTREANYGYTF.

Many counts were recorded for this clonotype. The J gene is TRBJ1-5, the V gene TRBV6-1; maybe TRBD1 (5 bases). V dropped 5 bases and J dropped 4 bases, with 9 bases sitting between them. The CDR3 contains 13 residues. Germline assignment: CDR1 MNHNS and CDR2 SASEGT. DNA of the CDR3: TGTGCCAGCAGTCCGGGACCGAATCAGCCCCAGCATTTT. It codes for CASSPGPNQPQHF.

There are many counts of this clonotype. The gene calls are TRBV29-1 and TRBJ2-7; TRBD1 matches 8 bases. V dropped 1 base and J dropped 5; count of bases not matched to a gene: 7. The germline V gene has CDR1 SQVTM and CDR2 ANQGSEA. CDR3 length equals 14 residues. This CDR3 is CSVEGTGSINEQYF. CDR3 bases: TGCAGCGTTGAAGGGACAGGGAGTATTAACGAGCAGTACTTC.

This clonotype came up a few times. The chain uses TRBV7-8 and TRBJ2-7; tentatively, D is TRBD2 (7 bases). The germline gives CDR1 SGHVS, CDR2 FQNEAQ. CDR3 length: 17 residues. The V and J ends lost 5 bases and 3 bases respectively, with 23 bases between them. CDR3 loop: CASSTERFGGLFYEQYF. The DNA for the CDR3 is TGTGCCAGCAGCACTGAGCGTTTCGGGGGGCTGTTCTACGAGCAGTACTTC.

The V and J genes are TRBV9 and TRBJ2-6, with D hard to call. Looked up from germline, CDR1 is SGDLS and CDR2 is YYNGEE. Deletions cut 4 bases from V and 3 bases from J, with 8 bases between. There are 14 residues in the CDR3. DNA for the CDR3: TGTGCCAGCAGCCTCCAATTTGGGGCCAACGTCCTGACTTTC. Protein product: CASSLQFGANVLTF.

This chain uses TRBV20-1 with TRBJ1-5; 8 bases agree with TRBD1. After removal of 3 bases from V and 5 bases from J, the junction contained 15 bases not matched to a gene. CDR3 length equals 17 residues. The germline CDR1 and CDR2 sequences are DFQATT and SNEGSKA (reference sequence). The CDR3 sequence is CSASRSGGGGTHQPQHF. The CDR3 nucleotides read TGCAGTGCTAGTAGGTCAGGGGGCGGTGGTACCCATCAGCCCCAGCATTTT.

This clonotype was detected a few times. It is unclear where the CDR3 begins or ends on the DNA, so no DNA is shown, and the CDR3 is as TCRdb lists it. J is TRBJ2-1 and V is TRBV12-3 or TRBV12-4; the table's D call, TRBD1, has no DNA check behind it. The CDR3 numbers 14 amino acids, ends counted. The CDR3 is CASSFRARHNEQFF.

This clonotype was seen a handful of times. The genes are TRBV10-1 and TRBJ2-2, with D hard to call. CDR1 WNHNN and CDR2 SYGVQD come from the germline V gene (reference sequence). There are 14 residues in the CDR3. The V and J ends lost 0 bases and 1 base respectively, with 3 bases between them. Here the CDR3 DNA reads TGCGCCAGCAGTGAGTCAAGGAACACCGGGGAGCTGTTTTTT. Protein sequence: CASSESRNTGELFF.

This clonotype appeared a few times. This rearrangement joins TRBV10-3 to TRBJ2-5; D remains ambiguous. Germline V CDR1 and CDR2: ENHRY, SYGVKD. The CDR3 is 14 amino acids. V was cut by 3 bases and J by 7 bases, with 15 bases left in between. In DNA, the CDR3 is TGTGCCATCAGTGAACGTCCGCGTGAAGGGACCCAGTACTTC. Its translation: CAISERPREGTQYF.

Written as DNA, the CDR3 is TGTGCCAGCAGCCAAGATCGGACTAGCGGGGGCTACAATGAGCAGTTCTTC. As protein: CASSQDRTSGGYNEQFF. The chain couples TRBV4-2 to TRBJ2-1, with TRBD2 matching over 13 bases. Unmatched junction bases numbered 2, after V lost 0 bases and J lost 3 bases. This CDR3 is built from 17 residues. Per germline, CDR1 LGHNA and CDR2 YNFKEQ.

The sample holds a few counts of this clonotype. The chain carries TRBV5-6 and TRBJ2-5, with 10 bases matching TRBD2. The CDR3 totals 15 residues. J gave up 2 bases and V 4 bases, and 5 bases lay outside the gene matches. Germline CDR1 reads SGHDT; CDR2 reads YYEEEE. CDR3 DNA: TGTGCCAGCAGCGCCGGACTAGCGGAACAAGAGACCCAGTACTTC. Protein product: CASSAGLAEQETQYF.

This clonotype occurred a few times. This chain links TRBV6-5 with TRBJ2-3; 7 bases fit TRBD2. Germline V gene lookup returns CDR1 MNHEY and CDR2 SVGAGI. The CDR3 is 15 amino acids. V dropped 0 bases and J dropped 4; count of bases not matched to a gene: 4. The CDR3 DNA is TGTGCCAGCAGTTACTCAAACCGGGGGGCAGATACGCAGTATTTT. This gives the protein CASSYSNRGADTQYF.

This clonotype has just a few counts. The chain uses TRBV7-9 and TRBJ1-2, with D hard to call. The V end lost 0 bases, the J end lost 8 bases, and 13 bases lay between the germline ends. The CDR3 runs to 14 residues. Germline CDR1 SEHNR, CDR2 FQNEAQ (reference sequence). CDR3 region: CASSLAGRLRGYTF. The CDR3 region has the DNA TGTGCCAGCAGCTTAGCAGGCCGGCTGAGAGGCTACACCTTC.

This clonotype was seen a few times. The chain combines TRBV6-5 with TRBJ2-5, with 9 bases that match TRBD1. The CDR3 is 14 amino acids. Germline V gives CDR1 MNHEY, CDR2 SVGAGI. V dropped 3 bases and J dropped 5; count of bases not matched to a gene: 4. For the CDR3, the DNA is TGTGCCAGCAGTTATGGGACAGGGCGGGAGACCCAGTACTTC. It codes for CASSYGTGRETQYF.

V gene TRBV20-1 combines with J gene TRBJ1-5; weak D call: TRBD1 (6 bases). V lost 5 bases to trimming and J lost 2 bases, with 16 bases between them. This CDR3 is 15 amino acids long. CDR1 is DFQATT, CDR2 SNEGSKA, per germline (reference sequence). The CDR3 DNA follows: TGCAGTGCTCTACGAGGGGCAGGGGGCAATCAGCCCCAGCATTTT. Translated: CSALRGAGGNQPQHF.

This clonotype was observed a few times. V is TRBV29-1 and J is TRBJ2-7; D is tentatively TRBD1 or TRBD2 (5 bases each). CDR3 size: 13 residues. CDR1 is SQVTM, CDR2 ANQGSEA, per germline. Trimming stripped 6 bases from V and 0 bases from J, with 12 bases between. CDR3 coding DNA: TGCAGCGTCAGGGACGGCCACTCCTACGAGCAGTACTTC. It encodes CSVRDGHSYEQYF.

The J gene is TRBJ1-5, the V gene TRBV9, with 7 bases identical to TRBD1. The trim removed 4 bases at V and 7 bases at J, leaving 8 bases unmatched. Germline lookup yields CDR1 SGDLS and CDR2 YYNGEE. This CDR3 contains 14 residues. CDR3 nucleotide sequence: TGTGCCAGCAGCCCAGGGGGGATGGGGCAGCCCCAGCATTTT. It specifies CASSPGGMGQPQHF.

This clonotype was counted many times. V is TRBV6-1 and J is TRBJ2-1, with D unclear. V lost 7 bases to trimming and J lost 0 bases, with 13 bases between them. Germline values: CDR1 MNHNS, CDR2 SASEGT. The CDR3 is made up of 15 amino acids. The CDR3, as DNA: TGTGCCAGCACCCCCCAGTTCAGCTCCTACAATGAGCAGTTCTTC. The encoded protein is CASTPQFSSYNEQFF.

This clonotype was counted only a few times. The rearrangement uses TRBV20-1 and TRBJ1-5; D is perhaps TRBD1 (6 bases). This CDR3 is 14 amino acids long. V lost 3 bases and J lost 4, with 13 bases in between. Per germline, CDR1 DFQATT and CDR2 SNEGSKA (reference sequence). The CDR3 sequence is CSASERRGNQPQHF. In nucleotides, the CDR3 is TGCAGTGCTAGTGAGCGGAGGGGGAATCAGCCCCAGCATTTT.

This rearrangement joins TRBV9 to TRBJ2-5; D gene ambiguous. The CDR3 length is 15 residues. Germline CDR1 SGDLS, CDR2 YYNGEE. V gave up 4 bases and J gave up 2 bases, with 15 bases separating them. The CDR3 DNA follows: TGTGCCAGCAGCCCGCTTCCCGTTGGGCAAGAGACCCAGTACTTC. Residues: CASSPLPVGQETQYF.

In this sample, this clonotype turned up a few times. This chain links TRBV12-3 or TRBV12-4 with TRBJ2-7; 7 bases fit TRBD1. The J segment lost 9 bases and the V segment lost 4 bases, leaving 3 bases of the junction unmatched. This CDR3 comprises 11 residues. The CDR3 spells CASSSTGRQYF. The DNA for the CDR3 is TGTGCCAGCAGTTCGACAGGGAGGCAGTACTTC.

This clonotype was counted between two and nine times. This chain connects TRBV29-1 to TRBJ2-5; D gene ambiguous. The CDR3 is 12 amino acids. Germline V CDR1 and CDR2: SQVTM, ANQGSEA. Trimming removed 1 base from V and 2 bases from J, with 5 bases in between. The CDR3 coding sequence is TGCAGCGTTGAAGGGCGTCAAGAGACCCAGTACTTC. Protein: CSVEGRQETQYF.

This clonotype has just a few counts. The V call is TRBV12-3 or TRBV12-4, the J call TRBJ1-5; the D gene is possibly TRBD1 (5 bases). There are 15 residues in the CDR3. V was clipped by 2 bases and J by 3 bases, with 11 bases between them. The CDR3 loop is CASSLSTGPNQPQHF. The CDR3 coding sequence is TGTGCCAGCAGTTTATCAACAGGACCCAATCAGCCCCAGCATTTT.

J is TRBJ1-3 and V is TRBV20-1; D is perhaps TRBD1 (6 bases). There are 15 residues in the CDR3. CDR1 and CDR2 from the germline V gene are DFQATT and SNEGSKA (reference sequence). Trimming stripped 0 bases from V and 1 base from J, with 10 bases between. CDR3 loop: CSARDTGSSGNTIYF. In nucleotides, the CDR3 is TGCAGTGCTAGAGATACAGGGTCGTCTGGAAACACCATATATTTT.

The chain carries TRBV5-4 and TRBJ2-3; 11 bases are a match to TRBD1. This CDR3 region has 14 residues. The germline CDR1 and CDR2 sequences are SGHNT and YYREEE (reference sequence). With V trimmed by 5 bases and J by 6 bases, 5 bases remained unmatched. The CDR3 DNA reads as TGTGCCAGCAGTAGGGACAGGGGGGCCGATACGCAGTATTTT. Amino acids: CASSRDRGADTQYF.